This TCR beta chain stems from a study of blood T cell repertoires in COVID-19. Study-wide background: In each case, the material was cDNA or gDNA derived from T cells, B-cell-depleted T cells, or PBMCs.

This clone was picked up a small number of times. Authors' data handling: Nucleated cell counts were estimated from reference gene primer amplification. Some clones are missing from TCRdb's copy, which holds only in-frame ones; the method was immunoSEQ multiplex PCR. V and J calls and clone size come straight from that table; D and trimming were deduced from the DNA. The data contain around 320,000 clones, 90% of them singletons. The CDR3 is 15 residues long. The germline gives CDR1 LGHDT, CDR2 YNNKEL (reference sequence). V lost 0 bases to trimming and J lost 0 bases, with 6 bases between them. The clonotype was recovered from a woman aged 30 to 39 who had been exposed to COVID-19. The chain recombines TRBV3-1 (or the pseudogene TRBV3-2) with TRBJ2-4; D uncertain. The specimen was PBMCs or T cells enriched from blood (not recorded which). CDR3 in DNA: TGTGCCAGCAGCCAAGAAATCCTAGCCAAAAACATTCAGTACTTC. Translated, it gives CASSQEILAKNIQYF.